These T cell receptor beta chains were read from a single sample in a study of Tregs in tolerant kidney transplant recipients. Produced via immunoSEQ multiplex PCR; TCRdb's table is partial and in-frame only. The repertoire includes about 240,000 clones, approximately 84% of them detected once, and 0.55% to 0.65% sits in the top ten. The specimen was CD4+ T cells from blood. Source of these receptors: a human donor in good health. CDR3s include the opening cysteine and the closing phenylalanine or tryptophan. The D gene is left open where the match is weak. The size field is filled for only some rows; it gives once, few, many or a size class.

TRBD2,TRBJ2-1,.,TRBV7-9,TGTGCCAGCAGCTGGACTAGCGGGGAGTACAATGAGCAGTTCTTC,CASSWTSGEYNEQFF
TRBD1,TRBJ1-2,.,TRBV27,TGTGCCAGCAGTTTGGGTTTGGATTGGACAGGTGCCGGCTACACCTTC,CASSLGLDWTGAGYTF
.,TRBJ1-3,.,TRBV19,TGTGCCAGTAGTATTCGACAGGCGGCTGGAAACACCATATATTTT,CASSIRQAAGNTIYF
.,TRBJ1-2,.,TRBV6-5,TGTGCCAGCAGTCAGAACCTATATGGCTACACCTTC,CASSQNLYGYTF
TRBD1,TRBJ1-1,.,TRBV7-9,TGTGCCAGCAGCTTCGGGACAGCGAACACTGAAGCTTTCTTT,CASSFGTANTEAFF
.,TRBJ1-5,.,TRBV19,TGTGCCAGTAGTAAAATTCAACAGGGCCTAAATCAGCCCCAGCATTTT,CASSKIQQGLNQPQHF
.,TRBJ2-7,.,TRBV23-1,TGCGCCAAGGAGACCTACGAGCAGTACTTC,CAKETYEQYF
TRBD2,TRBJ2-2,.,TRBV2,TGTGCCAGCACCGCGGGACTACAAAACACCGGGGAGCTGTTTTTT,CASTAGLQNTGELFF
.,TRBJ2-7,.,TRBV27,TGTGCCAGCAGCTCCCCCCGGGATGGGGTCTACGAGCAGTACTTC,CASSSPRDGVYEQYF
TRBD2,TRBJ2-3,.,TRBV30,TGTGCCTGGAGTAGGTCTAGCGGAGCCACAGATACGCAGTATTTT,CAWSRSSGATDTQYF
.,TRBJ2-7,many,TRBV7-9,TGTGCCAGCACCTATAGGGCAGCGTCCTACGAGCAGTACTTC,CASTYRAASYEQYF
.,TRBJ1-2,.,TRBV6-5,TGTGCCAGCAGTTACCGGCCGGGGACCTACAACTATGGCTACACCTTC,CASSYRPGTYNYGYTF
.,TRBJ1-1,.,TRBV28,TGTGCCAGCAGTTTATACACTGAAGCTTTCTTT,CASSLYTEAFF
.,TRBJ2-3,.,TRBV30,TGTGCCTGGACCGGGGCGGGACTCTTCACAGATACGCAGTATTTT,CAWTGAGLFTDTQYF
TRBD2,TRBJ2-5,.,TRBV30,TGTGCCTGGAGTCTATGGTCCCCTAGCGGTCCGGGGACCCAGTACTTC,CAWSLWSPSGPGTQYF
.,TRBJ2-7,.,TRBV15,TGTGCCACCAGCAGAGATTACTACGAGCAGTACTTC,CATSRDYYEQYF
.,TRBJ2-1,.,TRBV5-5,TGTGCCAGCAGCTTGTTTAATGAGCAGTTCTTC,CASSLFNEQFF
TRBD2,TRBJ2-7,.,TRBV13,TGTGCCAGCAGCTTACCACCGGGAGGCGAGCAGTACTTC,CASSLPPGGEQYF
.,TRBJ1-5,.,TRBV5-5,TGTGCCAGCAGCCTGGGAACAGTAACCCATCAGCCCCAGCATTTT,CASSLGTVTHQPQHF
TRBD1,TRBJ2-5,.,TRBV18,TGTGCCAGCTCACCACCGGACAGGGGAATTAAAGAGACCCAGTACTTC,CASSPPDRGIKETQYF
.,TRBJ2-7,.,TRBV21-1,TGTGCCAGCAGCAAGCGGGCGTCCTACGAGCAGTACTTC,CASSKRASYEQYF
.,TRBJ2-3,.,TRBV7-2,TGTGCCAGCAGCAAAACCGGGGCTATGGGGTATACGCAGTATTTT,CASSKTGAMGYTQYF
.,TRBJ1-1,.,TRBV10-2,TGCGCCAGCAAGGTGGGCAGCACCATGAACACTGAAGCTTTCTTT,CASKVGSTMNTEAFF
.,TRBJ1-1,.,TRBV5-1,TGCGCCAGCAGCTTACAGGGAAATGAAGCTTTCTTT,CASSLQGNEAFF
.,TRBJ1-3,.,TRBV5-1,TGCGCCAGCAGCGGGGAATCGGGGACTACTGGAAACACCATATATTTT,CASSGESGTTGNTIYF
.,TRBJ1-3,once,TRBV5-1,TGCGCCAGCAGCTCGCGTCAAGGCTCTGGAAACACCATATATTTT,CASSSRQGSGNTIYF
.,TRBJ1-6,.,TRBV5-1,TGCGCCAGCAGCCAATACCGGGGTTCACCCCTCCACTTT,CASSQYRGSPLHF
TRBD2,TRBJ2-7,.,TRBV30,TGTGCCTGGAGAGGGGACGGGCTAGCGGGAGGATACTCCCTCGAGCAGTACTTC,CAWRGDGLAGGYSLEQYF
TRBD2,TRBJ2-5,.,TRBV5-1,TGCGCCAGCAGCTTGCCCAGCGGGATTGTCGAGACCCAGTACTTC,CASSLPSGIVETQYF
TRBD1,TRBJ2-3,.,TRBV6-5,TGTGCCAGCAGTTCCGGGACAGGGAGCACAGATACGCAGTATTTT,CASSSGTGSTDTQYF
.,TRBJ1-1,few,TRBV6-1,TGTGCCAGCAGTGTACAGGGTAACACTGAAGCTTTCTTT,CASSVQGNTEAFF
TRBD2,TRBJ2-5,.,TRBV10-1,TGCGCCAGCAGCAGGGGACTAGCGGGGGGCCAAGAGACCCAGTACTTC,CASSRGLAGGQETQYF
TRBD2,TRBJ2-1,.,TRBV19,TGTGCCAGTAGTAGGTCTAGCGGGAGAGGGGGTGGGAATGAGCAGTTCTTC,CASSRSSGRGGGNEQFF
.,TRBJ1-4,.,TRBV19,TGTGCCAGTAGACGGGACGGTGCAACTAATGAAAAACTGTTTTTT,CASRRDGATNEKLFF
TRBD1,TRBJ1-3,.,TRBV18,TGTGCCAGCTCACCGGGACAGGGCCGAAACACCATATATTTT,CASSPGQGRNTIYF
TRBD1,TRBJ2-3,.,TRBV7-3,TGTGCCAGCAGCGCGGACAGGATTCGACCCAAATTCACAGATACGCAGTATTTT,CASSADRIRPKFTDTQYF
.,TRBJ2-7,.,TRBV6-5,TGTGCCAGCAGAATAGCGCGCGAGCAGTACTTC,CASRIAREQYF
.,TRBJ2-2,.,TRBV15,TGTGCCACCAGCATATCTCGGGGCGGCACCGGGGAGCTGTTTTTT,CATSISRGGTGELFF
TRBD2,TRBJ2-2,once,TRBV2,TGTGCCAGCAGTGCTAGCGGGATGGGGACCGGGGAGCTGTTTTTT,CASSASGMGTGELFF
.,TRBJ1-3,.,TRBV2,TGTGCCAGCAGCCCTGAGGGCGGGGGATCTGGAAACACCATATATTTT,CASSPEGGGSGNTIYF
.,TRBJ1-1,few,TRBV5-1,TGCGCCAGCAGCCACACGACAACCAACACTGAAGCTTTCTTT,CASSHTTTNTEAFF
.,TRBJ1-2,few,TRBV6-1,TGTGCCAGCAGTGGTAGGCAGGTTCGAATCCCGGGCGGCTACACCTTC,CASSGRQVRIPGGYTF